This T cell receptor beta chain was captured by sequencing in a study of blood T cell repertoires in COVID-19. At the level of the study: The United States, Italy and Spain were the sources of the acute and convalescent COVID-19 samples. T cells, B-cell-depleted T cells, or PBMCs supplied cDNA or gDNA.

Trimming took 4 bases from V and 2 from J; bases not matched to a gene: 3. The germline gives CDR1 SGHRS, CDR2 YFSETQ. The CDR3 runs to 13 residues. This table comes from immunoSEQ multiplex PCR, and its TCRdb copy is limited to in-frame clones, with some not included. The repertoire holds some 50,000 clones, over 75% seen once, with approximately 29% in the top ten. The chain is built from TRBV5-1 and TRBJ2-7, with 7 nucleotides matching TRBD1. The receptor was derived from a human donor in a cohort sampled during active COVID-19. The specimen was peripheral blood. The CDR3 DNA follows: TGCGCCAGCAGCGACGGACAGGCCTACGAGCAGTACTTC. Protein product: CASSDGQAYEQYF.